This TCR beta chain derives from a study of blood T cells in healthy people across ages. Study-level information: About one barcoded beta molecule per two T cells was captured by template switching.

PCR was performed a second time for 7 to 11 cycles using a sample-barcoded 5' primer and a J-beta primer mix. Each CDR3 protein gets one entry after TCRdb re-called the 5' RACE reads with MiXCR. The data hold approximately 1.5 million distinct CDR3 sequences, with less than 45% observed a single time. This CDR3 is 15 amino acids long. CDR1 and CDR2 from the germline V gene are LGHNA and YSLEER. The chain combines TRBV4-3 with TRBJ2-1, with D tentatively TRBD1 (5 bases). With the DNA end fitting TRBJ2-7 better, the J assignment may be wrong. This sequence was found in a woman aged 18-35 years in good health. Source material: blood. CDR3 region: CASSQGETAYNEQYF. The DNA of the CDR3 is TGCGCCAGCAGCCAAGGAGAGACAGCCTACAATGAGCAGTACTTC.